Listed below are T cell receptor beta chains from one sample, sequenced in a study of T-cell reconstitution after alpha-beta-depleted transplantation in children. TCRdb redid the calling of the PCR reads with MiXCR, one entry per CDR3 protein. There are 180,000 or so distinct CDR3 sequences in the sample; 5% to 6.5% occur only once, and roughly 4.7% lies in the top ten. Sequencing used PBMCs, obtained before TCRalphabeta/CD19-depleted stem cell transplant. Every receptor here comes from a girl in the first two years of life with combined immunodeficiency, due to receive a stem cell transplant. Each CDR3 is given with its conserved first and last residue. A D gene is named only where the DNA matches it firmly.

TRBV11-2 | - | CASSTLQGRSYNEQFF
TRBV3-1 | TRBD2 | CASSQLAGVGETQYF
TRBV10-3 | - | CAISERSGGETQYF
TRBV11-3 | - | CASSLRVGGHNEQFF
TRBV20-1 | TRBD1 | CSARDYEGQKIYNEQFF
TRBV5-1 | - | CASSKGPNTGELFF
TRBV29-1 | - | CSVGDSGSTQYF
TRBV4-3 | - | CASSQDGGTEETQYF
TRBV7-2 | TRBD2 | CASSFRSVAGSTDTQYF
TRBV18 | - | CASSPPKTQYF
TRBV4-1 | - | CASSQDRQGREKLFF
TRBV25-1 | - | CASYAGGNTEAFF
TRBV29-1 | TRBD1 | CSVRTGAMTEAFF
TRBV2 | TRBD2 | CASRVLLAGGSDRQYF
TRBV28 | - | CASSLEPNRDWTDTQYF
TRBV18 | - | CASSPSGANYEQYF
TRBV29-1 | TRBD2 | CSVVTLAGFYEQYF
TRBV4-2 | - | CASSQDLGTPSEGEKLFF
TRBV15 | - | CATRSGRLGSYNEQFF
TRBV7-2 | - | CASSSRRADTQYF